This T cell receptor (beta chain) was sequenced for a study of T-cell memory formation after mild COVID-19 (dated by TCRdb to the early 2020s). For the wider study: TCR sequence clusters from the two donors were largely donor specific. Two young, previously healthy adult volunteers, one female and one male, were included in the cohort. In a couple of donors, T-cell clones that expanded and contracted after mild COVID-19 were tracked by sequencing TCRalpha and TCRbeta repertoires over time.

Sequencing relied on an Illumina NovaSeq 6000. cDNA libraries for TCRalpha and TCRbeta were prepared by 5'RACE using constant-segment primers, with sample barcodes and unique molecular identifiers added. RNA was extracted from every sample with Trizol reagent. Libraries were amplified in two PCR steps, with a second sample barcode and Illumina TruSeq adapters added in the second step. The libraries were sequenced on an Illumina NovaSeq using 2 x 150 bp paired-end reads. As for the original processing: Demultiplexing of reads and collapsing into UMI-guided consensus sequences were performed with migec v1.2.7. Using mixcr v2.1.11, UMI consensuses were aligned to TRA and TRB V and J templates and then assembled into clonotypes. Clonotypes were classified as expanded or contracted when called significant by both edgeR and NoisET, with noise models trained on biological replicates. For edgeR calls, the thresholds were a false discovery rate-adjusted p below 0.01 and a log2 fold-change of 1. As an exploratory analysis of dynamics, max-normalized trajectories of the 1000 most abundant clonotypes were examined with PCA combined with hierarchical clustering. Each responding clone was given a CD4 or CD8 phenotype based on the CD4+ and CD8+ repertoires, which had been sequenced separately. The raw public reads went through TCRdb reprocessing: fastp at Q25, MiXCR clone calling, in-frame beta chains kept. Rows with one shared CDR3 protein collapse into an entry with the most common genes and DNA. None of the V and J calls come from the authors' own analysis; TCRdb made them. Recorded for this sample are roughly 300,000 distinct CDR3 sequences; 15% to 20% of them occurred a single time. Of the sample, approximately 25% falls within the top ten clones.

PBMCs were isolated by Ficoll-Paque density gradient centrifugation. Concerning this clonotype itself: What this receptor recognizes is not known. Base qualities were left out, and no much larger clone turns up one base away.

Overall results and qualifications from the work: Contracting CD4+ clones appeared mostly in the CM and EM memory subsets, whereas CD8+ clones were enriched in EMRA. Some responding clones were detected in pre-infection memory, suggesting pre-existing cross-reactive memory T cells joined the SARS-CoV-2 response. Clones that contracted from day 15 to 85 showed balanced CD4/CD8 phenotypes, whereas a second wave of clones that expanded from day 15 to 37 leaned towards CD4+. Only two mild cases were covered in the study, and larger cohorts including severe cases with pre-infection samples were considered necessary. Whether the second-wave clones peaking on day 37 were SARS-CoV-2 specific was not confirmed.

The trim is 2 bases for V and 8 bases for J, with a gap of 19 bases between the germline ends. The CDR3 holds 16 amino acids from the cysteine to the phenylalanine. Just the 48-base CDR3 DNA is kept, in frame starting at base 1. From the germline V gene, CDR1 is MNHEY and CDR2 is SVGEGT. Sample: PBMCs or a T cell subset sorted from them (not recorded which). The receptor was isolated from a man younger than 30 who had mild COVID-19 (a few samples of this study predate the infection). The sample titles of this study are shuffled in the database, so cell type and time point are left out; the donor was told from shared clones. This chain joins TRBV6-2 or TRBV6-3 to TRBJ2-1, with TRBD2 tentatively as D gene (7 bases match). CDR3 sequence: CASSYLMAGAKDEQFF. In nucleotide form, the sequence is TGTGCCAGCAGTTACCTCATGGCGGGGGCCAAGGATGAGCAGTTCTTC.